The clone carrying this T cell receptor beta chain was counted at least ten times. This entry comes from a study of T cells after yellow fever vaccination. Study-level information: By means of CD3, CD45RA, CCR7 and CD95, the EM, EMRA, CM and Tscm memory subsets were sorted. Notes on the study in general: Clonotypes appearing in both CD4 and CD8 compartments existed, and their share was small. After the booster, 96% of CD4 and around nine tenths of CD8 primary-response clones were re-detected.

V gave up 5 bases and J gave up 7 bases; unmatched junction bases: 9. The germline gives CDR1 LGHDT, CDR2 YNNKEL (reference sequence). The CDR3 consists of 16 residues. MiXCR, run by TCRdb on the 5' RACE reads, gives a single entry per CDR3 protein. The sample includes about 12,000 distinct CDR3 sequences, nearly 5% of them seen just once. Source: PBMCs, either bulk or a sorted T-cell subset (CD4+, CD8+, memory, or dextramer-sorted; not recorded which), taken 45 days after the yellow fever booster vaccination. The clonotype was recovered from a man between 25 and 39 years old who received the YFV17D yellow fever vaccine. The rearrangement joins TRBV3-1 to TRBJ2-1, with TRBD2 identical over 12 bases. CDR3 loop: CASSFLAGGARNEQFF. The DNA for the CDR3 is TGTGCCAGCAGCTTCCTAGCGGGAGGGGCGAGGAATGAGCAGTTCTTC.